This entry features one T cell receptor beta chain sequence. The data originate from a study of blood T cell repertoires in COVID-19. TCRdb's table, derived via immunoSEQ multiplex PCR, lists solely in-frame clones and lacks some. Seen here are tens of thousands of clones, over 65% observed once, and the top ten hold roughly 35%. The V gene lost 2 bases and the J gene lost 5 bases, with 15 bases spanning the gap. CDR3 size: 16 residues. Per the germline V gene, CDR1 is SNHLY and CDR2 is FYNNEI. The receptor's source is a woman aged 65 to 85 with acute or convalescent COVID-19. Sequencing was done on a sample of peripheral blood. The V gene is TRBV2, the J gene TRBJ1-4; D uncertain. Here the CDR3 reads CASSESLTRRNEKLFF. In nucleotides, the CDR3 is TGTGCCAGCAGTGAATCCCTTACAAGAAGAAATGAAAAACTGTTTTTT.